A single sample gave rise to the 5 T cell receptor beta chains below, sequenced in a study of spatial heterogeneity in lung cancer. Study-level results: Mutation tallies in tumors tracked expanded intratumoral alpha and beta TCR counts.

Their recognized antigens are unknown. TCRdb re-called the 5' RACE reads through MiXCR, storing one row per CDR3 protein. Seen here are approximately 21,000 distinct CDR3 sequences, less than 5% observed once, and the top ten hold roughly 9.9%. Time point given: sample taken at primary tumor resection. The specimen was lung tumor tissue, collected at surgery. The receptors here all came from a male donor with early-stage non-small cell lung cancer.

This clonotype has at least ten counts. V is TRBV15 and J is TRBJ2-1; D not resolved. Deletions cut 0 bases from V and 3 bases from J, with 6 bases between. Germline CDR1 and CDR2: LNHNV and YYDKDF (reference sequence). CDR3 length: 14 amino acids. The CDR3 is CATSRDKLYNEQFF. The CDR3 nucleotides read TGTGCCACCAGCAGAGATAAGCTCTACAATGAGCAGTTCTTC.

The sample holds a few counts of this clonotype. In nucleotides, the CDR3 is TGTGCCACCAAGGGCCATAGCGGGGCAAGCTCCTACAATGAGCAGTTCTTC. Protein: CATKGHSGASSYNEQFF. V gene TRBV10-3 combines with J gene TRBJ2-1, with 8 bases lining up with TRBD2. Unmatched junction bases numbered 14, after V lost 10 bases and J lost 0 bases. Per the germline V gene, CDR1 is ENHRY and CDR2 is SYGVKD. This CDR3 is built from 17 residues.

Relative to its sample, this clonotype is medium-sized. This chain uses TRBV27 with TRBJ2-7; D is unresolved. Per the germline V gene, CDR1 is MNHEY and CDR2 is SMNVEV (reference sequence). The CDR3 is made up of 15 amino acids. V lost 4 bases and J lost 3, with 16 bases in between. CDR3 sequence (DNA): TGTGCCAGCAGTTCCCGCCAGACTGTCAACTACGAGCAGTACTTC. Translation gives CASSSRQTVNYEQYF.

This clonotype has a count of ten or more. The chain recombines TRBV7-2 with TRBJ2-1, with a tentative D call TRBD2 (7 bases). The CDR3 spans 15 residues. Deletions cut 11 bases from V and 6 bases from J, with 23 bases between. Germline values: CDR1 SGHTA, CDR2 FQGNSA. The CDR3 bases are TGTGCCGGCGTTGGGGGGGCTAGCAGCCGCAATGAGCAGTTCTTC. This gives the protein CAGVGGASSRNEQFF.

This clonotype was counted at least ten times. This sequence joins TRBV7-2 and TRBJ2-3; 11 bases are shared with TRBD2. This CDR3 spans 21 amino acids. V gave up 2 bases and J gave up 0 bases; unmatched junction bases: 16. The germline V gene has CDR1 SGHTA and CDR2 FQGNSA. CDR3 sequence reads: CASSLSRLAGGLPPSTDTQYF. Written as DNA, the CDR3 is TGTGCCAGCAGCTTATCTCGGCTAGCGGGAGGTCTCCCGCCTAGCACAGATACGCAGTATTTT.